This TCR beta chain appears in the sequencing data of a study of blood T cell repertoires in COVID-19. Whole-study context: Nucleic acid was either cDNA or gDNA, and it came from T cells, B-cell-depleted T cells, or PBMCs.

Profiling relied on immunoSEQ multiplex PCR, and the TCRdb table lists in-frame clones only, not all of them. The profile shows around 230,000 clones, 80% to 90% of them singletons. The sample was PBMCs or T cells enriched from blood (not recorded which). This sequence originates from a man aged 40-49 years who had recovered from COVID-19.

Written as DNA, the CDR3 is TGTGCCAGCAGTCCCTACAGGGACTACAATGAGCAGTTCTTC. Encoded protein: CASSPYRDYNEQFF. The V and J genes are TRBV27 and TRBJ2-1; D might be TRBD1 (6 bases). Per the germline V gene, CDR1 is MNHEY and CDR2 is SMNVEV (reference sequence). V dropped 5 bases and J dropped 3 bases, with 11 bases sitting between them. The length of the CDR3 is 14 residues.